A selection of T cell receptor beta chains follows, all from one sample in a study of blood T cell repertoires in COVID-19. Profiled with immunoSEQ multiplex PCR; TCRdb holds only in-frame clones, not every one. The data contain fewer than 350,000 clones, around 90% of them singletons. The sample comprised peripheral blood. The receptors here all came from a man aged 25-45 years with COVID-19, enrolled during active disease. CDR3s include the opening cysteine and the closing phenylalanine or tryptophan. Fields, in order: D gene, clone size, V gene, J gene, CDR3 DNA, CDR3 protein. The D gene is left open where the match is weak. Clone size is given for some rows only: seen once, a few or many times, or a class if the clone is expanded.

>NA|few|TRBV7-3|TRBJ2-7
TGTGCCAGCAGCTTAGTTCCCACCTACGAGCAGTACTTC
CASSLVPTYEQYF
>TRBD1|NA|TRBV6-2/TRBV6-3|TRBJ2-7
TGTGCCAGCAGCAACCCGGGACAGTATTACGAGCAGTACTTC
CASSNPGQYYEQYF
>NA|NA|TRBV18|TRBJ1-1
TGTGCCAGCTCACCAATTGCGGACACTGAAGCTTTCTTT
CASSPIADTEAFF
>NA|NA|TRBV5-1|TRBJ2-7
TGCGCCAGCAGCTCACCCCCAGCGGGTTCCTACGAGCAGTACTTC
CASSSPPAGSYEQYF
>TRBD2|NA|TRBV28|TRBJ2-1
TGTGCCAGCTTCCCCGGGACTAGTCCCTACAATGAGCAGTTCTTC
CASFPGTSPYNEQFF
>TRBD2|once|TRBV25-1|TRBJ2-4
TGTGCCAGCAGTGAGGGCGGGAGTTCGAACATTCAGTACTTC
CASSEGGSSNIQYF
>TRBD1|NA|TRBV6-6|TRBJ2-1
TGTGCCAGCATCAGGGACAGCCCCTACAATGAGCAGTTCTTC
CASIRDSPYNEQFF
>NA|NA|TRBV5-1|TRBJ2-5
TGCGCCAGCAGCTTGGTCACTACTGCTCAAGAGACCCAGTACTTC
CASSLVTTAQETQYF
>TRBD1|NA|TRBV9|TRBJ2-7
TGTGCCAGCAGCCCGAGCCCGGGACAGGGGAACGAGCAGTACTTC
CASSPSPGQGNEQYF
>TRBD2|NA|TRBV7-7|TRBJ2-1
TGTGCCAGCAGCCCGACTAGCGGTACCTACAATGAGCAGTTCTTC
CASSPTSGTYNEQFF
>NA|few|TRBV21-1|TRBJ2-5
TGTGCCAGCAGCAAAGAAAGACTAGCGGGGCCATCGGGGGGACAAGAGACCCAGTACTTC
CASSKERLAGPSGGQETQYF
>TRBD1|NA|TRBV25-1|TRBJ1-1
TGTGCCAGCATTGGACAGGTGGCTGAAGCTTTCTTT
CASIGQVAEAFF
>TRBD2|NA|TRBV5-1|TRBJ2-1
TGCGCCAGCAGCTTGATACCCGGGACTAGCGGGATTTACAATGAGCAGTTCTTC
CASSLIPGTSGIYNEQFF
>TRBD2|NA|TRBV27|TRBJ2-7
TGTGCCAGCAGTTTTAGCGGGAGGGCCGCCTACGAGCAGTACTTC
CASSFSGRAAYEQYF
>TRBD1|NA|TRBV4-2|TRBJ1-2
TGTGCCAGCAGCCAGGTGACAGGGGCCGCCTATGGCTACACCTTC
CASSQVTGAAYGYTF
>NA|NA|TRBV19|TRBJ1-6
TGTGCCAGTAGTAATCCCACGGGCTTTCATCAGGGTGCCCTCCACTTT
CASSNPTGFHQGALHF
>NA|NA|TRBV7-6|TRBJ2-5
TGTGCCAGCAGCAGAGGGGGGGGAGAGACCCAGTACTTC
CASSRGGGETQYF
>NA|NA|TRBV6-1|TRBJ1-2
TGTGCCAGCAGTGATGAGGGCACTTATAACTATGGCTACACCTTC
CASSDEGTYNYGYTF
>NA|NA|TRBV28|TRBJ1-2
TGTGCCAGCAGTTTACAGGGGCAGTTTGGCTACACCTTC
CASSLQGQFGYTF
>NA|NA|TRBV27|TRBJ2-3
TGTGCCAGCAGTCCTTTACAGGTTACGACAGATACGCAGTATTTT
CASSPLQVTTDTQYF
>NA|NA|TRBV28|TRBJ1-6
TGTGCCAGCAGTTTAATCTTCGAGGGGAGGGCCCTCCACTTT
CASSLIFEGRALHF
>NA|NA|TRBV6-4|TRBJ1-4
TGTGCCAGCAGTGACGAAGGGGCCCCCAATGAAAAACTGTTTTTT
CASSDEGAPNEKLFF
>TRBD1|NA|TRBV2|TRBJ2-2
TGTGCCAGCAACGAGGACAGGGTTCCCGGGGAGCTGTTTTTT
CASNEDRVPGELFF
>NA|NA|TRBV27|TRBJ2-3
TGTGCCAGCAGCTATCAAGCGGGCACAGATACGCAGTATTTT
CASSYQAGTDTQYF
>TRBD1|NA|TRBV6-2/TRBV6-3|TRBJ2-7
TGTGCCAGCAGTTCTGGACAGGGGTTGGGCGAGCAGTACTTC
CASSSGQGLGEQYF
>TRBD1|NA|TRBV15|TRBJ1-2
TGTGCCACCAGCTGGACAGGGGGCGAACGGGGCTACACCTTC
CATSWTGGERGYTF
>TRBD1|NA|TRBV9|TRBJ1-4
TGTGCCAGCAGCGTAGGGGCAGGGGGTGGAACTAATGAAAAACTGTTTTTT
CASSVGAGGGTNEKLFF
>NA|NA|TRBV12-3/TRBV12-4|TRBJ2-1
TGTGCCAGCAGCCTAGGCGGTCCCAATGAGCAGTTCTTC
CASSLGGPNEQFF
>NA|NA|TRBV4-1|TRBJ2-3
TGCGCCAGCAGCTTACAGGGCACCTCTTCAGTAGGTACGCAGTATTTT
CASSLQGTSSVGTQYF
>TRBD1|NA|TRBV7-8|TRBJ1-1
TGTGCCAGCAGCCAGGGACAGGGAGACACTGAAGCTTTCTTT
CASSQGQGDTEAFF
>TRBD1|few|TRBV5-3|TRBJ2-7
TGTGCCAGAAGCTTGAAACTTTGGACAGGGCTCCACGAGCAGTACTTC
CARSLKLWTGLHEQYF
>NA|NA|TRBV7-9|TRBJ2-3
TGTGCCAGCAGCTTAGGGCTAGCGGATACGCAGTATTTT
CASSLGLADTQYF
>TRBD1|NA|TRBV27|TRBJ2-7
TGTGCCAGCAGTTCACCGGGACAGCTTTCCTACGAGCAGTACTTC
CASSSPGQLSYEQYF
>TRBD1|NA|TRBV7-3|TRBJ2-5
TGTGCCAGCAGCTTAGGGGGACAGGGGATTGAGACCCAGTACTTC
CASSLGGQGIETQYF
>TRBD1|once|TRBV27|TRBJ2-7
TGTGCCAGCAGTCTTACAGGGGCCTACGAGCAGTACTTC
CASSLTGAYEQYF
>NA|NA|TRBV7-2|TRBJ1-2
TGTGCCAGCAGCTTAGAGAGAGGTGGTTCCAGTTTAGGAGGCTACACCTTC
CASSLERGGSSLGGYTF
>NA|NA|TRBV10-3|TRBJ2-7
TGTGCCATCAGTGAAGGACTCTCCTCCTCCTACGAGCAGTACTTC
CAISEGLSSSYEQYF
>NA|NA|TRBV9|TRBJ2-3
TGTGCCAGCAGCCCCCGGACAGCAACCGATACGCAGTATTTT
CASSPRTATDTQYF
>NA|NA|TRBV28|TRBJ2-7
TGTGCCAGCAGGGTTGGAGGGGACTACGAGCAGTACTTC
CASRVGGDYEQYF
>NA|NA|TRBV5-3|TRBJ1-4
TGTGCCAGAAGCTTGGACTTGGACAGAACCGAAGGTGAAAAACTGTTTTTT
CARSLDLDRTEGEKLFF
>TRBD2|NA|TRBV24-1|TRBJ2-3
TGTGCCACCAGTGACCGGACTAGCGGTACCACAGATACGCAGTATTTT
CATSDRTSGTTDTQYF
>TRBD1|NA|TRBV9|TRBJ1-2
TGTGCCAGCAGCGCATCACAGGGGTTTGGCTACACCTTC
CASSASQGFGYTF
>NA|NA|TRBV2|TRBJ1-1
TGTGCCAGCAGTGACCCGACAGGCCTGAACACTGAAGCTTTCTTT
CASSDPTGLNTEAFF
>NA|NA|TRBV18|TRBJ2-1
TGTGCCAGCTCACCCGGGGATCCCTCCTACAATGAGCAGTTCTTC
CASSPGDPSYNEQFF
>TRBD2|NA|TRBV7-2|TRBJ2-1
TGTGCCAGCACCGACCGGACTAGCGGATTCTACAATGAGCAGTTCTTC
CASTDRTSGFYNEQFF
>NA|NA|TRBV7-9|TRBJ2-2
TGTGCCAGCAGCCTTACAGAGAACACCGGGGAGCTGTTTTTT
CASSLTENTGELFF
>NA|NA|TRBV12-5|TRBJ1-3
TGTGCTAGTGGTTTGCCTACCCGGGGTTCTGGAAACACCATATATTTT
CASGLPTRGSGNTIYF
>NA|NA|TRBV12-5|TRBJ1-6
TGTGCTAGTGGTCCAGGACAGCCTGATAATTCACCCCTCCACTTT
CASGPGQPDNSPLHF
>TRBD1|NA|TRBV18|TRBJ1-1
TGTGCCAGCTCCCGCGGACAGGACACTGAAGCTTTCTTT
CASSRGQDTEAFF
>TRBD1|NA|TRBV3-1/TRBV3-2|TRBJ1-2
TGTGCCAGCAGCCGTCTCGGGGGACAGCTCAATGGCTACACCTTC
CASSRLGGQLNGYTF
>NA|NA|TRBV5-8|TRBJ2-3
TGTGCCAGCAGCCGAGCCGGGAAAAGCACAGATACGCAGTATTTT
CASSRAGKSTDTQYF